Listed here is a single T cell receptor (beta chain). Its antigen remains unidentified. Nothing much larger sits one base from this clone, and base qualities are not available. This record comes from a study of a mutant IDH1 vaccine in newly diagnosed glioma (dated by TCRdb to about 2021). About the investigation overall: Patients were given eight vaccinations, in weeks 1, 3, 5, 7, 11, 15, 19 and 23, which matched visits V03 through V10. Before enrollment, most patients had been given radiochemotherapy with temozolomide as standard therapy, while the rest had received either radiotherapy alone or temozolomide alone. Vaccination began 4-6 weeks after radiotherapy alone, or alongside temozolomide cycles in the chemotherapy-containing groups. Of the 25 to 35 patients who were treated, approximately 60% were male and roughly 38% were female, and the mean age was roughly 40 years. Peripheral blood was drawn at six visits: V03 (baseline), V05, V07, V10, V12 and V13. For exploratory analyses, longitudinal TCRB deep sequencing was carried out in about 26 treated patients wherever samples were available.

Sample time point, as interpreted from the label and publication: week 11, during vaccination. Each vaccine dose was 300 ug of a 20-mer mutant IDH1 peptide in Montanide, given subcutaneously with topical imiquimod. Donors had newly diagnosed WHO grade 3 or 4 IDH1-mutant astrocytomas with loss of nuclear ATRX. The samples were drawn from NOA16, a multicentre, single-arm, open-label phase I trial in Germany that tested a mutant IDH1 peptide vaccine in humans for the first time. Genomic DNA for TCRB sequencing was extracted from EDTA blood using the DNeasy Blood and Tissue Kit. What the study reported, not specific to this receptor: According to the authors, sample limitations meant that analyses of patient blood samples could not be reproduced. PBMC samples for TCRB deep sequencing were selected based on availability. Pseudoprogression appeared unrelated to alterations in the top peripheral T cell clonotypes detected by TCRB sequencing. Vaccine-induced immune responses across multiple MHC alleles were detected in over 80% of patients.

The library was made by the immunoSEQ multiplex PCR assay. The hsTCRB Kit was used according to the manufacturer's protocol to amplify rearranged TCR beta chain sequences. Sequencing of TCRB libraries was carried out on an Illumina MiSeq. The published analysis was carried out like this. The kit vendor's proprietary platform handled demultiplexing, trimming and gene mapping. Not all clones reach the TCRdb copy of this immuneACCESS table, which keeps in-frame sequences only. Checked studies attribute under half of the gap to unresolved V genes and leave the rest unexplained. V and J calls plus clone size are reproduced from that table; the DNA served to infer D and trimming. This sample holds roughly 57,000 clones; about 88% were observed only once. The top ten clones comprise around 1.9% of the sample. The origin of this receptor is a man aged 35-49 years with glioma. Sequences were derived from PBMCs, sampled from a glioma patient whose treatment included an IDH1 peptide vaccine.

The CDR3 in this case is CAWTSSYGYTF. The DNA is TGTGCCTGGACGAGTAGCTATGGCTACACCTTC. Recombination linked TRBV30 to TRBJ1-2, with the D segment identity uncertain. As encoded in the germline V gene (reference sequence), CDR1 is GTSNPN while CDR2 is SVGIG. The CDR3 goes from the cysteine to the phenylalanine over 11 residues. Only the CDR3 region is kept as DNA, spanning 33 bases read in frame from base 1. V lost 4 bases and J lost 4 bases; the stretch between them is 7 bases long.